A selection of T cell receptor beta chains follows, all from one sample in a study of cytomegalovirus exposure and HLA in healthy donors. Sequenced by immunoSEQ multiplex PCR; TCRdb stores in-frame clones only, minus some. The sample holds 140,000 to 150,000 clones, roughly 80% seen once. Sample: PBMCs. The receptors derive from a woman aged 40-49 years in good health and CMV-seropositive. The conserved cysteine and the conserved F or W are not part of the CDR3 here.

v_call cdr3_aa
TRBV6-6 ASREDGTQETQY
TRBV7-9 ASSFGTSGVMNTEAF
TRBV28 ASSLWLEQGAGNQPQH
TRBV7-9 ASSLRTDTQY
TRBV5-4 ASSLLGREEGCT
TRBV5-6 ASSRQVTSGANVLT
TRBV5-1 ASSVSRGYNEQF
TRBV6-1 ASSEGQGYGYT
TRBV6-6 ASSYGGAGTEAF
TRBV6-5 ASGGDLYNEQF
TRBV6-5 ASRLVRDRGVEQY
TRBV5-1 ASNTGGVQETQY
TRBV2 ASNGDGRGSGYT
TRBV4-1 ASRRGGGGNTGELF
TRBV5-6 ASSQWDSPYEQY
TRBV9 ASSDDLAGGTDTQY
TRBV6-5 ASSLASGNTGELF
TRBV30 AWSFGTAVF
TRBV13 ASSSPGAFTDTQY
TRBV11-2 ASSLDSGAYNEQF
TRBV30 AWKFGRQNSPLH
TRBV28 ASSTPDRLSTGQY
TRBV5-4 ASSLSGTGGYGYT
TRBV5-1 ASSLQSGGSTEAF
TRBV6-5 ASNLGQGDTEAF
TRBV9 ASSPTGAFGYEQY
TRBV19 ASSINPGYDGYT
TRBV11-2 ASSSVTGGEETQY
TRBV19 ASSIDPGLRPLH
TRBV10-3 AISLQGTDTQY
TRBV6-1 ASSEFGGDSNYGYT
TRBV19 ASSMSGLGTEAF
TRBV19 ASSFQVRETQY
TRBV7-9 ASSSPETGVEQY
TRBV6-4 ASSATGRETQY
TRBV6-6 ASTTGVPLNTEAF
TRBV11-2 ASSLDVRTGNYGYT
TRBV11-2 ASSPTVLSSGGNEQF
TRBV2 ASSEANQGREAF
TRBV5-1 ASSLGTGGTTGELF
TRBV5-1 ASSSGLFNSPLH
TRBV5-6 ASSLLDEQF
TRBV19 ASRSQGTDQPQH
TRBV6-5 ASSYGARGVTEAF
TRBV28 ASSTGTGFNYGYT
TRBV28 ASSRSGQGPHSNQPQH
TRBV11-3 ASSLSGMNTEAF
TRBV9 ASSVGTMGRDTIY
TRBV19 ASSGWDRVYGYT
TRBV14 ASSLDPTSTYEQY
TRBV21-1 ASSHRTSCYEQY
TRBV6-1 ASRRQSSYNEQF
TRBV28 ASSLAHPGQPQH